This record concerns one T cell receptor (beta chain) sequence. The data stem from a study of T cell responses to AZD1222 COVID-19 vaccine. CDR3 length equals 15 residues. V trimming: 2 bases; J trimming: 8 bases; junction bases outside the gene matches: 6. The germline CDR1 and CDR2 sequences are MNHEY and SVGAGI. TCRdb's table, derived via immunoSEQ multiplex PCR, lists solely in-frame clones and lacks some. The sample contains some 150,000 clones, approximately 93% of which appear only once. The chain couples TRBV6-5 to TRBJ1-4; 9 nucleotides agree with TRBD1. Sample: peripheral blood, taken on day 0 of MenACWY control vaccination. The receptor was isolated from an adult in good health. CDR3 sequence: CASSYRGQGIEKLFF. The CDR3 coding sequence is TGTGCCAGCAGTTACCGAGGACAGGGGATAGAAAAACTGTTTTTT.